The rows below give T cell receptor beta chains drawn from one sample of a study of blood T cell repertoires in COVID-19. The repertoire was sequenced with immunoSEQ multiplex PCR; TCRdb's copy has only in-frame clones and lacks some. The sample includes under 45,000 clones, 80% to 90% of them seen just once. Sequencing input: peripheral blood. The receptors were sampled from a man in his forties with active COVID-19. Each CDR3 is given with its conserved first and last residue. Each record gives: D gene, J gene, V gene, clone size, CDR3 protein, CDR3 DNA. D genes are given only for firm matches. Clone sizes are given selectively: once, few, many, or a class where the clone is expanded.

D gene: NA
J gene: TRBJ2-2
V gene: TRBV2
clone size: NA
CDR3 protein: CASSEGRNTGELFF
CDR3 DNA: TGTGCCAGCAGTGAGGGCAGGAACACCGGGGAGCTGTTTTTT

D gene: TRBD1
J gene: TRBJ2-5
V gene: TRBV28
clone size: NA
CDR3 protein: CASRRDRGRGSETQYF
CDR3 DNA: TGTGCCAGCAGGCGGGACAGGGGGCGCGGGTCGGAGACCCAGTACTTC

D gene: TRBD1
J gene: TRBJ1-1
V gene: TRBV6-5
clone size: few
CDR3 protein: CASSPRQGAEAFF
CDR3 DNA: TGTGCCAGCAGTCCAAGGCAGGGGGCTGAAGCTTTCTTT

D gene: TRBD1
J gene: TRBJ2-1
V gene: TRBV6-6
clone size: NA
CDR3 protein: CASSPNRDSEQFF
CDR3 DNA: TGTGCCAGCAGTCCGAACAGGGACAGTGAGCAGTTCTTC

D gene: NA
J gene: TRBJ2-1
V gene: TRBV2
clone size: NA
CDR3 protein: CASSWENEQFF
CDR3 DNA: TGTGCCAGCTCTTGGGAGAATGAGCAGTTCTTC

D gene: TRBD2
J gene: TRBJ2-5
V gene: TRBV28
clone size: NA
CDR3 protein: CASSLGGLAGGVGKETQYF
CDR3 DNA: TGTGCCAGCAGCCTGGGGGGACTAGCGGGCGGAGTGGGCAAAGAGACCCAGTACTTC

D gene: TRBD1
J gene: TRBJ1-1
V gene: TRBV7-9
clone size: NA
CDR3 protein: CASSPGSTGEAFF
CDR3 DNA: TGTGCCAGCAGCCCGGGATCCACAGGGGAGGCTTTCTTT

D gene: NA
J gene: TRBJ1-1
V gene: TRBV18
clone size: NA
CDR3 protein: CASSPNGGGRTEAFF
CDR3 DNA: TGTGCCAGCTCCCCCAATGGGGGGGGGCGCACTGAAGCTTTCTTT

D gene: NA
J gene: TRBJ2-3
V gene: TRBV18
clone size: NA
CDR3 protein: CASSESFGTDTQYF
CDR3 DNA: TGTGCCAGCTCCGAGAGTTTCGGCACAGATACGCAGTATTTT

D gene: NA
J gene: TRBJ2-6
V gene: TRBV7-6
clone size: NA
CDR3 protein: CASSTPEAGANVLTF
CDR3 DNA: TGTGCCAGCAGCACCCCGGAGGCTGGGGCCAACGTCCTGACTTTC